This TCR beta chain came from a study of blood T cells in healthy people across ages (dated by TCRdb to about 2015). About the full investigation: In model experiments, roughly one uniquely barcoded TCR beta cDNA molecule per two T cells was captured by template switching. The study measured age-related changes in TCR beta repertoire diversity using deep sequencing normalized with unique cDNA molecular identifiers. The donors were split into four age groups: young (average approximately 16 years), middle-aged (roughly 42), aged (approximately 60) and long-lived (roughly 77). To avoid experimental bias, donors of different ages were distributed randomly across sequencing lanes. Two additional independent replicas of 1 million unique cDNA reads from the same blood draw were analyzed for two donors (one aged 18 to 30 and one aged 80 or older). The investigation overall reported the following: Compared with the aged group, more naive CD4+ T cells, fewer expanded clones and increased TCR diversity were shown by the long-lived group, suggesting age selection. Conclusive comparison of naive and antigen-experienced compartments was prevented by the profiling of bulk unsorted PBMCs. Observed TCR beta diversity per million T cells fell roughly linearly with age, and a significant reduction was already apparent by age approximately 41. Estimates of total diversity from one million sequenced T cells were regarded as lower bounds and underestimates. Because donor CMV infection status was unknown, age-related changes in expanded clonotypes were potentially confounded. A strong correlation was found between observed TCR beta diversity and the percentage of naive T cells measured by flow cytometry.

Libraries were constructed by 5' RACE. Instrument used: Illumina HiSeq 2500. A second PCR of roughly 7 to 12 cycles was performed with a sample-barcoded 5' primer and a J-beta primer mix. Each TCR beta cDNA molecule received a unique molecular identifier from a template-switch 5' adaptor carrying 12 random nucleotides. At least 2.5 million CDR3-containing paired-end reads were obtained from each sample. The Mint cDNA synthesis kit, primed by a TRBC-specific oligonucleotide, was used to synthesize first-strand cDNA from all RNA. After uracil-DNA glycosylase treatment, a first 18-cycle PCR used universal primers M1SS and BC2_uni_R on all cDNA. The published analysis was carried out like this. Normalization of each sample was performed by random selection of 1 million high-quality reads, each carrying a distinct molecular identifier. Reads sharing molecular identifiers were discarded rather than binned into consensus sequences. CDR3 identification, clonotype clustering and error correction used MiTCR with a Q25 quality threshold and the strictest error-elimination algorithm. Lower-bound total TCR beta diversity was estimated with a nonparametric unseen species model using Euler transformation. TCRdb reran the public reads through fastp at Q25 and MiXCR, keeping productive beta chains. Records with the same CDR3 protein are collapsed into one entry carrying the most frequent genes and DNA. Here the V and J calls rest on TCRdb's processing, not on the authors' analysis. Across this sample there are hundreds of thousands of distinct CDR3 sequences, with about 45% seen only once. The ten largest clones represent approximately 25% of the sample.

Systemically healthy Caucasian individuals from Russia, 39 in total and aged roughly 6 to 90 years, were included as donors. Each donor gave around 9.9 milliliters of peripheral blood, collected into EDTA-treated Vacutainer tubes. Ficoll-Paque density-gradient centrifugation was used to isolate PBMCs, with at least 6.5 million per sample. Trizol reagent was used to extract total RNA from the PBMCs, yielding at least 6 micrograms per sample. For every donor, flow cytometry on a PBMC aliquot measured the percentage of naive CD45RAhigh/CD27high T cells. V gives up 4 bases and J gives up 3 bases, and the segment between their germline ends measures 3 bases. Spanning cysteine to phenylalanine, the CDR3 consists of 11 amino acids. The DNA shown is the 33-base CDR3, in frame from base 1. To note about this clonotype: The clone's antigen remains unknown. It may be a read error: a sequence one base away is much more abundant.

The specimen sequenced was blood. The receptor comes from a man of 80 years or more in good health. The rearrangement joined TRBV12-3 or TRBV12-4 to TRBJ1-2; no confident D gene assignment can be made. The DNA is TGTGCCAGCAGTTCGTACTATGGCTACACCTTC. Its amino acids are CASSSYYGYTF.